Sequencing of this T cell receptor beta chain was carried out in a study of blood T cells in healthy people across ages. The second PCR ran about 6 to 12 cycles with a sample-barcoded 5' primer and J-beta primers. From the 5' RACE reads, TCRdb called clonotypes with MiXCR, one entry per CDR3 protein. The repertoire holds 850,000 to 1,100,000 distinct CDR3 sequences, with approximately 38% as singletons. As for this clonotype: Sequence at one end of the junction differs from germline and may be a read error.

Germline V gene lookup returns CDR1 MNHEY and CDR2 SMNVEV (reference sequence). This CDR3 spans 16 amino acids. Sequencing was performed on blood. The V gene is TRBV27, the J gene TRBJ2-2; D is tentatively TRBD1 or TRBD2 (6 bases each). The TCR was taken from a man aged 18 to 30 in good health. CDR3 sequence: CPSSGDGGPNTGELFF. The DNA of the CDR3 is TGTCCCAGCTCAGGGGACGGGGGCCCGAACACCGGGGAGCTGTTTTTT.